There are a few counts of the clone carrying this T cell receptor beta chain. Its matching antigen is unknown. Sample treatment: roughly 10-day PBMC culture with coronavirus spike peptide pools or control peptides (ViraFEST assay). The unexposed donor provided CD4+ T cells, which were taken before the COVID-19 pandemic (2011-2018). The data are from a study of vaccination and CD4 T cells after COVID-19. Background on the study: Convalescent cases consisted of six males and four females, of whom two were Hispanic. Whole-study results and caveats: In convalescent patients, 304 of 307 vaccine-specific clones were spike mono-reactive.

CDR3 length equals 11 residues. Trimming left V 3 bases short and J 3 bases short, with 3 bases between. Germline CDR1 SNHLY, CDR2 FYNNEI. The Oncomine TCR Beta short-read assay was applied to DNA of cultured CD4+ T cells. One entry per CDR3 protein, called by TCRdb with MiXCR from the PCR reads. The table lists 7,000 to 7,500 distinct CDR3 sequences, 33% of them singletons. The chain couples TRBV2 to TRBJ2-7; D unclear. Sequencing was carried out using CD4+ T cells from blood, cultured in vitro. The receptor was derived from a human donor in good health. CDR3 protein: CASSDFYEQYF. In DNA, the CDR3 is TGTGCCAGCAGTGACTTCTACGAGCAGTACTTC.